This T cell receptor (beta chain) was documented in a study of cytomegalovirus exposure and HLA in healthy donors. The V gene end was trimmed by 5 bases and the J gene end by 1 base; junction bases not matched to a gene: 7. The CDR3 spans 16 residues. Germline V gene data show CDR1 as SGHTA and CDR2 as FQGNSA. On this clone itself: The antigen is undetermined.

PCR employed 60 Vbeta and 13 Jbeta primers. Some clones are missing from TCRdb's copy, which holds only in-frame ones; the method was immunoSEQ multiplex PCR. Recorded for this sample: fewer than 200,000 clones. Notes on the study in general: The study flagged some 170 TCR beta chains as cytomegalovirus-associated. Later on, a genetic analysis was performed. It linked a missense variant in DCLRE1C with V- and J-gene trimming of TCR beta.

This sequence originates from a woman aged 55 to 70 in good health and CMV-seronegative. The V gene is TRBV7-2, the J gene TRBJ1-5; 8 bases are a match to TRBD1. Sequenced: PBMCs. CDR3 residues: CASSPGQGMSNQPQHF. The DNA of the CDR3 is TGTGCCAGCAGCCCTGGACAGGGAATGAGCAATCAGCCCCAGCATTTT.